This TCR beta chain was captured by sequencing in a study of T cell responses to AZD1222 COVID-19 vaccine. The assay was immunoSEQ multiplex PCR, and TCRdb's table has in-frame clones only and misses some. Of around 63,000 clones in the sample, over 75% were seen once. This clone is a singleton in its sample. Its antigen is unidentified. This sample includes further DNA sequences coding for the same CDR3. Study findings and constraints: Within unmutated variant regions lay the reported targets of nearly half of spike-specific TCRs. There were vaccine-associated CD4 TCRs across spike, dominant at 160-218 and 743-854. All repertoire sampling was performed exclusively after the peak T cell response.

The V gene lost 5 bases and the J gene lost 2 bases, with 7 bases spanning the gap. The germline V gene has CDR1 MNHEY and CDR2 SVGEGT. There are 12 residues in the CDR3. This sequence was found in an adult in good health. This sequence joins TRBV6-2 or TRBV6-3 and TRBJ2-7; the D is unclear. The sequencing here drew on peripheral blood, taken on day 0 of AZD1222 vaccination. CDR3 sequence (DNA): TGTGCCAGCAGTCCCAGAACCTACGAGCAGTACTTC. Its protein product is CASSPRTYEQYF.